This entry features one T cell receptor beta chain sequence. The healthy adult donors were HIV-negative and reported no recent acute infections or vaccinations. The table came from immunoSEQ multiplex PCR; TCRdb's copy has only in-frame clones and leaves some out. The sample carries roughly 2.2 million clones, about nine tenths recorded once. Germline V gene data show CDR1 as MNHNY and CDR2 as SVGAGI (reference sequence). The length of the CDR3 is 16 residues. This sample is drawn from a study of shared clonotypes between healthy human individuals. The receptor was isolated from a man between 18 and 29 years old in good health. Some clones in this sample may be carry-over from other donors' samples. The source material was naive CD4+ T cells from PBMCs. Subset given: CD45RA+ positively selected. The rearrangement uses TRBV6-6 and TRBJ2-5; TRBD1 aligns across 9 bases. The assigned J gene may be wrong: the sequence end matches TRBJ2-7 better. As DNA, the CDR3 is TGTGCCAGCAGTTACCTCGGGACAGGGAAACCCTACGAGCAGTACTTC. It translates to CASSYLGTGKPYEQYF.